This T cell receptor beta chain appears in the sequencing data of a study of patients and donors after allogeneic stem cell transplantation (dated by TCRdb to about 2020). CDR1 SGHTA and CDR2 FQGTGA are derived from the germline V gene. Here V drops 4 bases and J drops 6 bases, and the junction holds 2 bases not matched to any gene. Its CDR3 holds 14 amino acids, cysteine through phenylalanine. Only CDR3 DNA remains: 42 bases, in frame from the first base. The method behind the library was RT-PCR. For sequencing, a NextSeq 550 was employed. TCRdb took the public reads, trimmed them with fastp at Q25, ran MiXCR for clone calling and kept in-frame beta chains. Rows matching on CDR3 protein sequence are summarized as one entry with the most common DNA and genes. In this sample the table shows approximately 410,000 distinct CDR3 sequences, under 20% of which occur a single time. Together, the top ten hold around 6.8% of the sample.

Note on this clonotype: The target of this receptor is not known. The record has no base qualities; no much larger clone is one base away.

The receptor was derived from a human donor who was either an allogeneic HSCT recipient or a stem cell or donor lymphocyte infusion donor (not recorded which). It is not recorded whose cells these are; they may come from a transplant donor. The source material was blood, either unsorted or a sorted T cell fraction (not recorded which). The rearrangement combines TRBV7-3 with TRBJ2-3; the junction holds 12 bases that match TRBD2. Read as DNA, the sequence is TGTGCCAGCAGCTCCCTAGCGGGGGGGGATACGCAGTATTTT. The resulting protein is CASSSLAGGDTQYF.